This T cell receptor (beta chain) was sequenced during a study of blood T cells in healthy people across ages. The CDR3 is 15 amino acids. V shed 4 bases and J 6 bases; nucleotides not matched to a gene: 5. Per the germline V gene, CDR1 is LGHDT and CDR2 is YNNKEL (reference sequence). Combining a sample-barcoded 5' primer with a J-beta primer mix, a second PCR ran for roughly 7 to 12 cycles. In TCRdb, the 5' RACE reads were re-called with MiXCR into one record per CDR3 protein. The sample lists over 1,300,000 distinct CDR3 sequences; 55% to 75% were seen once. The material sequenced was blood. This TCR was recovered from a man between 18 and 35 years old in good health. The chain joins TRBV3-1 to TRBJ1-5, with TRBD1 matching over 11 bases. This CDR3 is CASSPGTGGRQPQHF. CDR3 in DNA: TGTGCCAGCAGCCCTGGGACAGGGGGACGTCAGCCCCAGCATTTT.